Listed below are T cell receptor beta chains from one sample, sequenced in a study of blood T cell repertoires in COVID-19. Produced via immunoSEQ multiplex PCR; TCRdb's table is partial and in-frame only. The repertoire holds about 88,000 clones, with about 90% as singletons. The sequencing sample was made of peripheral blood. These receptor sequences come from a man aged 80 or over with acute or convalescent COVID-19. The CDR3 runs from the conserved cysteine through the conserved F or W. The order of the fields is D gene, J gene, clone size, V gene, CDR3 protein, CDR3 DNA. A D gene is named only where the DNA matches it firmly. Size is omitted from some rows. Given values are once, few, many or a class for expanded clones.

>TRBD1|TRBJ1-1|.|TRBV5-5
CASSLVGQGGMEAFF
TGTGCCAGCAGCTTGGTGGGTCAGGGGGGTATGGAAGCTTTCTTT
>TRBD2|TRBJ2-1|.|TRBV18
CASSPPGLAGGISYNEQFF
TGTGCCAGCTCACCACCGGGGCTAGCGGGAGGGATCTCCTACAATGAGCAGTTCTTC
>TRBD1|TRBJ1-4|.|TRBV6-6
CASSYSGTGDEKLFF
TGTGCCAGCAGTTACTCCGGGACAGGGGATGAAAAACTGTTTTTT
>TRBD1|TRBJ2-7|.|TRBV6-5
CASRPTGVYEQYF
TGTGCCAGCAGACCAACAGGGGTCTACGAGCAGTACTTC
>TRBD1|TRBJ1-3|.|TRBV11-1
CASSIRTGLSGNTIYF
TGTGCCAGCAGCATCCGGACAGGCCTCTCTGGAAACACCATATATTTT
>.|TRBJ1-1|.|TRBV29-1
CSVEHAEAFF
TGCAGCGTCGAACATGCTGAAGCTTTCTTT
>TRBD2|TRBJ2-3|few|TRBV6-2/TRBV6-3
CASSSTIAGETDTQYF
TGTGCCAGCAGTTCCACTATAGCGGGAGAAACAGATACGCAGTATTTT
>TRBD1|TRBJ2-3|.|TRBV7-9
CASSHRGRTDTQYF
TGTGCCAGCAGCCACAGGGGGCGGACAGATACGCAGTATTTT
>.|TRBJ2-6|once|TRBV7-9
CASTSLAGANVLTF
TGTGCCAGCACCTCTTTAGCTGGGGCCAACGTCCTGACTTTC
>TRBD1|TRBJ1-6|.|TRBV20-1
CSASQQGASYNSPLHF
TGCAGTGCTAGTCAACAGGGGGCCTCCTATAATTCACCCCTCCACTTT
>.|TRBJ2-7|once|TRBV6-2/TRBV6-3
CASSFLALTYEQYF
TGTGCCAGCAGTTTCCTAGCGCTTACCTACGAGCAGTACTTC
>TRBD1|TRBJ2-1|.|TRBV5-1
CASSLRTGQGATGPYNEQFF
TGCGCCAGCAGCTTGCGAACAGGACAGGGGGCTACCGGTCCCTACAATGAGCAGTTCTTC
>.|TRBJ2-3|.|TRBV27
CASGMGGRTDTQYF
TGTGCCAGCGGAATGGGGGGGCGCACAGATACGCAGTATTTT